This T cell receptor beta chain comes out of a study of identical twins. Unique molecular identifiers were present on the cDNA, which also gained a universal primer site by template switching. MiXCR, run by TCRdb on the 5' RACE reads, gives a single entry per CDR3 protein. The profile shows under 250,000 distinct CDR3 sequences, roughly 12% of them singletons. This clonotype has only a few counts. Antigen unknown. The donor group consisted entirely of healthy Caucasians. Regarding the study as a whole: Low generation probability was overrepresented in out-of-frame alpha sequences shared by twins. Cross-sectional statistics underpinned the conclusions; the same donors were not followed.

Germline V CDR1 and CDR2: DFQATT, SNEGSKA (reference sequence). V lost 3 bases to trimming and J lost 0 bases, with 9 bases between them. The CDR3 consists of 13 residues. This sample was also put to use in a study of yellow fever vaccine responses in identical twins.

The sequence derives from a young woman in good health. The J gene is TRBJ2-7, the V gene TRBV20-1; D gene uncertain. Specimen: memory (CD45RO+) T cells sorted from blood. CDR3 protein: CSARLHNSYEQYF. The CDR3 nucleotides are TGCAGTGCTAGGCTCCACAACTCCTACGAGCAGTACTTC.